The source of this T cell receptor (beta chain) is a study of molecular identifiers for immune sequencing clone quantification. V lost 5 bases to trimming and J lost 3 bases; unmatched junction nucleotides: 16. Germline V gene data show CDR1 as SGHAT and CDR2 as FQNNGV. There are 19 residues in the CDR3. TCRdb called the PCR reads again in MiXCR, with one record for every CDR3 protein. The profile covers about half a million distinct CDR3 sequences, with 20% to 25% appearing a single time and roughly 0.81% taken by the ten largest. This clonotype has a handful of counts. As CD8+CD4-CCR7+CD45RA+ cells, naive CD8 T cells were sorted.

The V and J genes are TRBV11-2 and TRBJ2-5, with 12 positions matching TRBD2. The sequence came from a human donor in good health. Some libraries in this study had Jurkat cell RNA spiked in. Sequenced input: naive CD8+ T cells from blood, with Jurkat cell RNA spiked in. Subset specified: FACS-sorted CD8+CD4-CCR7+CD45RA+ naive T cells. The CDR3 DNA follows: TGTGCCAGCAGCCCCCGTTGGCTAGCGGGAGGGCCGGGGAAAGAGACCCAGTACTTC. It codes for CASSPRWLAGGPGKETQYF.